Sequencing of this TCR beta chain was carried out in a study of blood T cell repertoires in COVID-19 (dated by TCRdb to between 2020 and 2021). The study in broad terms: The collaborator samples originated in the United States, Italy and Spain and spanned the acute and convalescent phases of COVID-19. The repertoires were released in a freely available public database meant as a resource for research on the immune response to SARS-CoV-2. The samples were drawn from two sources: the first 160 participants of the ongoing ImmuneRACE study, and some 1,300 subjects contributed by 6 global collaborators. A de-identified subject ID, COVID-19 status, age in years and sex were almost always included in the sample metadata. The material from the prospective study consisted of cDNA or gDNA derived from T cells, B-cell-depleted T cells, or PBMCs. HLA class I and class II types, where available, came from metadata supplied by the sample provider rather than from assay-based typing. Deeply sampled blood TCRbeta repertoires from subjects exposed to, actively infected with, or recovered from COVID-19 were included in the dataset. Beyond this particular receptor, the publication reports: How much clinical and demographic metadata was included differed by source and by participant, and the metadata was provided uncurated.

With respect to this clone: The antigen this receptor binds is unknown. The input lacks base qualities; no much larger clone sits a single base away.

The cysteine opens and the phenylalanine closes a CDR3 of 14 amino acids. CDR3 DNA only is kept here, 42 bases in frame from base 1. Based on the germline V gene (reference sequence), the CDR1 and CDR2 sequences are LNHDA and SQIVND. The V end gives up 7 bases and the J end 5 bases, leaving 8 bases in the junction not matched to a gene. TCRbeta CDR3 regions were amplified from genomic DNA using the immunoSEQ Assay, a bias-controlled multiplex PCR. Under the source paper's analysis protocol: The number of nucleated cells in each sample was estimated from the amplification of reference gene primers within the assay. Sequence reads were collapsed and filtered to measure the absolute abundance of every unique TCRbeta CDR3 rearrangement. Productive Simpson clonality was computed per sample as the square root of Simpson's diversity index over productive rearrangements. The source is immuneACCESS, and TCRdb retained only in-frame sequences with V and J called. Part of the clones is not carried over; for the studies checked, unresolved V genes explain less than half of this, and the remainder is unexplained. That table is the source of V, J and clone size, and D and trimming were worked out from the DNA. The sample data list approximately 350,000 clones, and approximately 88% of these were observed just once. 0.95% to 1.5% of the sample comes from the top ten.

The collaborating institutions used their own protocols to collect whole blood in K2EDTA tubes. Collaborator samples were shipped for TCRbeta analysis as frozen whole blood, isolated PBMCs, or DNA extracted from either sample type. This receptor chain uses TRBV19 and TRBJ1-1; a stretch of 9 junction bases matches TRBD1. The source of this sequence is a man aged 40-49 years with acute or convalescent COVID-19. The sample comprised peripheral blood. The DNA reads as follows: TGTGCCAGTACCCGGGACAGGGTAGCGACTGAAGCTTTCTTT. It is translated as CASTRDRVATEAFF.